The TCR beta chain under discussion was sequenced for a study of T-cell reconstitution after alpha-beta-depleted transplantation in children. Between the trimmed V and J ends, which lost 4 bases and 5 bases, there was a span of 18 bases. The CDR3 extends over 15 amino acids. Germline V gene data show CDR1 as MDHEN and CDR2 as SYDVKM. Study-level findings and limits: Expanded graft clones, several hundred of them, were reportedly the source of alpha-beta T cells about two months after transplant. One year post-transplant, T-cell counts and diversity were largely derived from T cells produced anew.

Molecular barcoding with unique molecular identifiers was used for the TCRbeta library. MiXCR, applied by TCRdb to the PCR reads, yields one record per CDR3 protein. The sample records about 980,000 distinct CDR3 sequences, less than 30% being singletons. In regard to this clonotype: Its specificity is unknown.

The V call is TRBV28, the J call TRBJ2-7, with D tentatively TRBD1 or TRBD2 (5 bases each). The input for sequencing was PBMCs, mostly from graft donor cells, taken 360 days after TCRalphabeta/CD19-depleted stem cell transplant. This receptor was taken from a boy younger than two who had a stem cell transplant for SCID, so the T cells may come from the graft donor. The DNA for the CDR3 is TGTGCCAGCAGTTATCCGGGGACGGAAGGTGACGAGCAGTACTTC. This codes for CASSYPGTEGDEQYF.